Below are 8 T cell receptor beta chains sequenced from a single sample in a study of OX40 agonist ivuxolimab in advanced cancers. Data came from immunoSEQ multiplex PCR; TCRdb stores just in-frame clones and leaves some out. Seen here are tens of thousands of clones, 84% observed once, and the top ten hold under 3.5%. Sequencing used CD4+ or CD8+ T cells sorted from blood, obtained in a trial of the OX40 agonist ivuxolimab. These receptors originate from an adult with an advanced solid tumor such as melanoma, head and neck, liver or kidney cancer.

J is TRBJ1-4 and V is TRBV9, with unresolved D. V lost 4 bases and J lost 5, with 15 bases in between. The length of the CDR3 is 15 residues. Germline V gene sequence: CDR1 SGDLS, CDR2 YYNGEE. The CDR3 bases are TGTGCCAGCAGCCCCCTGGACGGGCCCAATGAAAAACTGTTTTTT. Amino acids: CASSPLDGPNEKLFF.

This rearrangement joins TRBV7-2 to TRBJ2-3, with 9 nucleotides matching TRBD2. This CDR3 region has 14 residues. CDR1 and CDR2 from the germline V gene are SGHTA and FQGNSA. J was trimmed by 8 bases and V by 8 bases; bases with no gene match: 11. The CDR3 sequence: CASQRGDAQITQYF. In DNA form, the CDR3 reads TGTGCCAGCCAGCGGGGGGACGCACAGATTACGCAGTATTTT.

The CDR3 protein is CASYRSPENTEAFF. The CDR3 DNA sequence: TGCGCCAGCTACCGGTCCCCGGAGAACACTGAAGCTTTCTTT. This chain joins TRBV5-1 and TRBJ1-1, with D uncertain. CDR1 and CDR2 from the germline V gene are SGHRS and YFSETQ. The CDR3 is 14 amino acids. Trimming pared 7 bases from V and 1 base from J, leaving 14 bases between.

The CDR3 loop is CASSMDGRVELFF. For the CDR3, the DNA is TGTGCCAGCAGCATGGACGGGCGTGTAGAGCTGTTTTTT. This chain joins TRBV7-2 and TRBJ1-4; D unresolved. The CDR3 contains 13 residues. Per germline, CDR1 SGHTA and CDR2 FQGNSA. Trimming shortened V by 5 bases and J by 14 bases, and 18 bases separated the two germline ends. Full variable domain (outside the CDR3, taken from reference TRBV7-2 and TRBJ1-4): GAGVSQSPSNKVTEKGKDVELRCDPISGHTALYWYRQSLGQGLEFLIYFQGNSAPDKSGLPSDRFSAERTGGSVSTLTIQRTQQEDSAVYLCASSMDGRVELFFGSGTQLSVL.

The rearrangement joins TRBV10-3 to TRBJ2-7; unclear D gene. Trimming removed 11 bases from V and 3 bases from J, with 14 bases in between. Looked up from germline, CDR1 is ENHRY and CDR2 is SYGVKD. The CDR3 loop spans 12 amino acids. The CDR3 is CAAGKQVYEQYF. Here the CDR3 DNA reads TGTGCCGCAGGTAAACAAGTCTACGAGCAGTACTTC.

The J gene is TRBJ1-3, the V gene TRBV5-6; 10 bases line up with TRBD1. Germline-derived CDR1 and CDR2 are SGHDT and YYEEEE. V lost 3 bases and J lost 5; bases outside the gene matches: 5. The CDR3 has 15 amino acids. In nucleotides, the CDR3 is TGTGCCAGCAGCTCGGACAGGGGGGCACGAAACACCATATATTTT. It codes for CASSSDRGARNTIYF.

The V and J genes are TRBV7-6 and TRBJ2-1, with 9 bases lining up with TRBD2. Germline CDR1 is SGHVS and CDR2 is FNYEAQ. The CDR3 consists of 17 residues. V shed 4 bases and J 2 bases; nucleotides not matched to a gene: 9. Written as DNA, the CDR3 is TGTGCCAGCAGCTCCTTTAGCGGGGGCTTCGCCTACAATGAGCAGTTCTTC. Translation: CASSSFSGGFAYNEQFF. Full variable domain (rest looked up from reference TRBV7-6 and TRBJ2-1): GAGVSQSPRYKVTKRGQDVALRCDPISGHVSLYWYRQALGQGPEFLTYFNYEAQQDKSGLPNDRFSAERPEGSISTLTIQRTEQRDSAMYRCASSSFSGGFAYNEQFFGPGTRLTVL.

The V gene is TRBV7-2, the J gene TRBJ1-6; the D is unclear. The germline CDR1 and CDR2 sequences are SGHTA and FQGNSA. V was cut by 3 bases and J by 8 bases, with 11 bases left in between. The CDR3 is 14 residues long. The CDR3 region has the DNA TGTGCCAGCAGCTTTGGCCAGGATTATTCACCCCTCCACTTT. This gives the protein CASSFGQDYSPLHF.